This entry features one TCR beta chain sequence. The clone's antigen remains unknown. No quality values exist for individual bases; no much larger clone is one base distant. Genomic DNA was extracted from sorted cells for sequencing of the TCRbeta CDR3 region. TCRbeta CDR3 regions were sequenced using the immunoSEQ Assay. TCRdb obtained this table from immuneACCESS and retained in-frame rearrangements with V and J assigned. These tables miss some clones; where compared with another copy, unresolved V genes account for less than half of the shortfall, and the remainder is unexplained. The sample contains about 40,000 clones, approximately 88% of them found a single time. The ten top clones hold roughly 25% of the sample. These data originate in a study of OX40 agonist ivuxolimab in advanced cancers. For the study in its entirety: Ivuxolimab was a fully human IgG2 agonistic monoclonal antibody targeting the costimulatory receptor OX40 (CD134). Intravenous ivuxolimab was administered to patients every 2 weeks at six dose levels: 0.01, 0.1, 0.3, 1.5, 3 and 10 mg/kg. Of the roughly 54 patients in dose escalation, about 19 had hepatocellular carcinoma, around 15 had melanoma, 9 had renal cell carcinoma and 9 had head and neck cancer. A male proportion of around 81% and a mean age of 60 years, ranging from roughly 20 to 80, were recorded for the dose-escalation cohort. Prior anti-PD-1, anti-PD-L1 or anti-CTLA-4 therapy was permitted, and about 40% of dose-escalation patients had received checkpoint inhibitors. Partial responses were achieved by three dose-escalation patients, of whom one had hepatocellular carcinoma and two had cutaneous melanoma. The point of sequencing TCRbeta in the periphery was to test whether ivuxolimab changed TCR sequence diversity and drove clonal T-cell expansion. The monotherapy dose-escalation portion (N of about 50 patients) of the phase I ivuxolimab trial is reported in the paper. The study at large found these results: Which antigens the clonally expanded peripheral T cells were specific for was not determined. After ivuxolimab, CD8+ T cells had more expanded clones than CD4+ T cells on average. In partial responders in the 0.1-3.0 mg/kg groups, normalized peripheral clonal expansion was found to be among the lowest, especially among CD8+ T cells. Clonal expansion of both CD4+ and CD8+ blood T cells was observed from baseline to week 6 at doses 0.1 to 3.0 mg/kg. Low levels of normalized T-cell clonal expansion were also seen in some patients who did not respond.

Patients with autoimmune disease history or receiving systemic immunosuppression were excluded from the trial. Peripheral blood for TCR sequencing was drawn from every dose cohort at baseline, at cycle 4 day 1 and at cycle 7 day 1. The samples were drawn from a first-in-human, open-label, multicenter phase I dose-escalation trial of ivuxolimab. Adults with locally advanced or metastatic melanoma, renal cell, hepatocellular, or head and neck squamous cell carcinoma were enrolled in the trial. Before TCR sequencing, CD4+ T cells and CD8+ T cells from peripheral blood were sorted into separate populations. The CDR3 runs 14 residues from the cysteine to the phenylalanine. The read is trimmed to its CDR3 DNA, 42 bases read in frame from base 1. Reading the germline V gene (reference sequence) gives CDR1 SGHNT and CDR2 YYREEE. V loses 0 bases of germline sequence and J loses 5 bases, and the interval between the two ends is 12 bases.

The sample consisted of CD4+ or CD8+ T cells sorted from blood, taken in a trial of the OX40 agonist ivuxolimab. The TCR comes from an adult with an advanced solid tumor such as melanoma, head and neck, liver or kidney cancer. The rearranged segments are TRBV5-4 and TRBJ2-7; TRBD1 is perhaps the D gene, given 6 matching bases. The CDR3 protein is CASSLGQQGDEQYF. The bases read TGTGCCAGCAGCTTGGGCCAACAGGGCGACGAGCAGTACTTC.